The present TCR beta chain was sequenced within a study of Ad26.COV2.S vaccination and SARS-CoV-2 variants. This table comes from immunoSEQ multiplex PCR, and its TCRdb copy is limited to in-frame clones, with some not included. The table has about 180,000 clones, roughly 89% seen once. This CDR3 region has 13 residues. The junction had 8 bases not matched to a gene; V was cut back by 5 bases and J by 10 bases. In germline, CDR1 is SQVTM, CDR2 ANQGSEA. The sequences come from peripheral blood, collected after recovery from COVID-19. V gene TRBV29-1 combines with J gene TRBJ1-4; 9 bases fit TRBD1. This TCR came from a human donor who had recovered from COVID-19. This CDR3 is CSVLDRGAGKLFF. The CDR3 DNA sequence: TGCAGCGTTCTAGACAGGGGGGCGGGAAAACTGTTTTTT.